The 10 T cell receptor beta chains below all came from one sample that was sequenced in a study of T cells expressing NK-cell markers. TCRdb reprocessed the 5' RACE reads and reports one entry per CDR3 protein, with no DNA. The table lists some 340,000 distinct CDR3 sequences, with over 4% in the top ten. Sequenced input: blood T cells: a sorted CD56 or NKG2C T cell subset, CD4+ or CD8+ T cells, or bulk PBMC T cells (not recorded which). Receptors originate from a man aged 18 to 69 in good health.

V usage is TRBV2 and J usage is TRBJ2-7. CDR3 length: 13 residues. Germline values: CDR1 SNHLY, CDR2 FYNNEI. CDR3 in amino acids: CASSGLDSYEQYF.

The chain recombines TRBV20-1 with TRBJ2-5; TCRdb returns TRBD2, unconfirmable since there is no DNA. Germline CDR1 and CDR2: DFQATT and SNEGSKA (reference sequence). The CDR3 loop spans 16 amino acids. CDR3 protein: CSASGAAGESLETQYF.

V gene TRBV7-9 combines with J gene TRBJ2-1; absent DNA, TCRdb's TRBD2 call cannot be checked. The CDR3 totals 16 residues. Looked up from germline, CDR1 is SEHNR and CDR2 is FQNEAQ (reference sequence). The CDR3: CASSNAGLAGVDEQFF.

The chain carries TRBV20-1 and TRBJ2-1; TCRdb picks TRBD2, but there is no DNA to check that call. CDR1 and CDR2 from the germline V gene are DFQATT and SNEGSKA (reference sequence). This CDR3 spans 14 amino acids. Here the CDR3 reads CSAPSGGAPGEQFF.

This chain links TRBV29-1 with TRBJ2-1. Germline values: CDR1 SQVTM, CDR2 ANQGSEA. The CDR3 is 13 residues long. The CDR3 protein is CSVLDIALDEQFF.

The chain uses TRBV2 and TRBJ2-3; TCRdb indicates TRBD1, and absent DNA this call remains unverified. This CDR3 spans 14 amino acids. CDR1 and CDR2 (germline): SNHLY, FYNNEI. CDR3 amino acids: CAWGELHPGDTQYF.

This sequence joins TRBV9 and TRBJ2-2; lacking DNA, the TRBD2 call made by TCRdb goes unchecked. This CDR3 comprises 13 residues. Per the germline V gene, CDR1 is SGDLS and CDR2 is YYNGEE. The CDR3 reads CASSGPFAGELFF. Looking up the rest from reference TRBV9 and TRBJ2-2 gives the full variable domain: DSGVTQTPKHLITATGQRVTLRCSPRSGDLSVYWYQQSLDQGLQFLIQYYNGEERAKGNILERFSAQQFPDLHSELNLSSLELGDSALYFCASSGPFAGELFFGEGSRLTVL.

CDR3 residues: CSARGITGTGTDTQYF. The chain uses TRBV20-1 and TRBJ2-3; TCRdb reports TRBD1, a call that lacks DNA to check it against. This CDR3 has 16 residues. Germline V gene data show CDR1 as DFQATT and CDR2 as SNEGSKA (reference sequence).

The J gene is TRBJ2-5, the V gene TRBV30. The CDR3 is made up of 13 amino acids. Germline CDR1 GTSNPN, CDR2 SVGIG (reference sequence). Here the CDR3 reads CAWSGESKETQYF.

This sequence joins TRBV18 and TRBJ2-1; checking the TCRdb D call of TRBD2 is not possible without DNA. Germline V gene sequence: CDR1 KGHSH, CDR2 LQKENI. This CDR3 region has 16 residues. Here the CDR3 reads CASSPPGGGARNEQFF. The full variable domain, rest sourced from reference TRBV18 and TRBJ2-1, is NAGVMQNPRHLVRRRGQEARLRCSPMKGHSHVYWYRQLPEEGLKFMVYLQKENIIDESGMPKERFSAEFPKEGPSILRIQQVVRGDSAAYFCASSPPGGGARNEQFFGPGTRLTVL.